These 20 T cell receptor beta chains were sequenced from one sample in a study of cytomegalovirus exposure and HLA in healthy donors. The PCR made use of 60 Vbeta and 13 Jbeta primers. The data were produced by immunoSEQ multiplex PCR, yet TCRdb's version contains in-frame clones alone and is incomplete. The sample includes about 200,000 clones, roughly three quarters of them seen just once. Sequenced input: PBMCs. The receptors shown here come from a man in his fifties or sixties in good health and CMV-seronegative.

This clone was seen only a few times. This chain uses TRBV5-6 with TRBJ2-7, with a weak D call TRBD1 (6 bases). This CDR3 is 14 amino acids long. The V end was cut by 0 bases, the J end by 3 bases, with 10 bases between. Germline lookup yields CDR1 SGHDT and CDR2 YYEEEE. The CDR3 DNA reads TGTGCCAGCAGCTTGGCGCAGGGGCGCTACGAGCAGTACTTC. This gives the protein CASSLAQGRYEQYF.

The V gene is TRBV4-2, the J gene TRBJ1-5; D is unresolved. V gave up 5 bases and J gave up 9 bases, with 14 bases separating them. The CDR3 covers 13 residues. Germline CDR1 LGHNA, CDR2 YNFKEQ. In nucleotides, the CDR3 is TGTGCCAGCAGCTCCCTCGGTTCTTTGCCCCAGCATTTT. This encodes CASSSLGSLPQHF.

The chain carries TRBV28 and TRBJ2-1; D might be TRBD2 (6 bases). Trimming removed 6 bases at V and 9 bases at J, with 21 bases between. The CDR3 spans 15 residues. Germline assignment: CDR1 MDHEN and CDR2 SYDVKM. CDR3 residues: CASRPAGYGGGEQFF. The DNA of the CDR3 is TGTGCCAGCAGACCCGCGGGATATGGTGGAGGTGAGCAGTTCTTC.

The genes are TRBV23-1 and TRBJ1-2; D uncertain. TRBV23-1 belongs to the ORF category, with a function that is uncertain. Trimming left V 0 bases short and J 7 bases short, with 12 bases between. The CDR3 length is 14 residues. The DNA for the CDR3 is TGCGCCAGCAGTCAATCTGCCGGCAGGCGTGGCTACACCTTC. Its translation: CASSQSAGRRGYTF.

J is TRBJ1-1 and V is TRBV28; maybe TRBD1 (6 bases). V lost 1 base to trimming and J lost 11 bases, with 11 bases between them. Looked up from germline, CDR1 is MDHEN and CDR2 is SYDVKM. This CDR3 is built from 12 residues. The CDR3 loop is CASSLSTGDAFF. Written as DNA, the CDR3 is TGTGCCAGCAGTTTATCGACAGGCGACGCTTTCTTT. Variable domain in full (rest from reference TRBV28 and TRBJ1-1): DVKVTQSSRYLVKRTGEKVFLECVQDMDHENMFWYRQDPGLGLRLIYFSYDVKMKEKGDIPEGYSVSREKKERFSLILESASTNQTSMYLCASSLSTGDAFFGQGTRLTVV.

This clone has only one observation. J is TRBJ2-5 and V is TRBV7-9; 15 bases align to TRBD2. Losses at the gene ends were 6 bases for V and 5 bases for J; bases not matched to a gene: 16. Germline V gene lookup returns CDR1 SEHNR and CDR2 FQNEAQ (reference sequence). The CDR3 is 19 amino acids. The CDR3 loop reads CASSPGLAGGVGSGETQYF. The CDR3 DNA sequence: TGTGCCAGCAGTCCAGGACTAGCGGGAGGGGTCGGGTCAGGCGAGACCCAGTACTTC.

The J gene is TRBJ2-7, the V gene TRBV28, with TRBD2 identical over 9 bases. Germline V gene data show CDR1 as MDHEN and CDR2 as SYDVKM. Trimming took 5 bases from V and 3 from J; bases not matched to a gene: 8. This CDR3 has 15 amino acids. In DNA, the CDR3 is TGTGCCAGCAGTCCCGTTGGGCGGGAGGGCTACGAGCAGTACTTC. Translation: CASSPVGREGYEQYF.

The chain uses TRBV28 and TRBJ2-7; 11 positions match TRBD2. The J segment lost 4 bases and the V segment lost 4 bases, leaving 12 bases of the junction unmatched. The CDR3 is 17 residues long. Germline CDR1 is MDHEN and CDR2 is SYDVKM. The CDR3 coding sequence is TGTGCCAGCAGTTCGCCCCATCTAGCGGGAGGACGTTACGAGCAGTACTTC. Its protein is CASSSPHLAGGRYEQYF.

CDR3 amino acids: CASSQSPAETYGYTF. The CDR3 coding sequence is TGCGCCAGCAGCCAAAGCCCAGCGGAGACCTATGGCTACACCTTC. The J gene is TRBJ1-2, the V gene TRBV4-1; D gene unclear. V dropped 2 bases and J dropped 4 bases, with 14 bases sitting between them. This CDR3 has 15 residues. Germline loops: CDR1 MGHRA, CDR2 YSYEKL.

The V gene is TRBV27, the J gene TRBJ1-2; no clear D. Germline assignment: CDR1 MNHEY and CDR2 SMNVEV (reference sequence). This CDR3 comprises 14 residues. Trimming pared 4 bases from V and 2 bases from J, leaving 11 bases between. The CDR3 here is CASSSGRENYGYTF. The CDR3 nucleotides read TGTGCCAGCAGTTCTGGCCGGGAGAACTATGGCTACACCTTC.

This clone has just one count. The CDR3, as DNA: TGTGCCAGCTCACTCGAAGGGCTAGCGGGAGTCAATGAGCAGTTCTTC. Translation gives CASSLEGLAGVNEQFF. The J gene is TRBJ2-1, the V gene TRBV18; 10 nucleotides align to TRBD2. This CDR3 region has 16 residues. J lost 6 bases, V lost 4 bases, and 9 bases had no gene match. Looked up from germline, CDR1 is KGHSH and CDR2 is LQKENI.

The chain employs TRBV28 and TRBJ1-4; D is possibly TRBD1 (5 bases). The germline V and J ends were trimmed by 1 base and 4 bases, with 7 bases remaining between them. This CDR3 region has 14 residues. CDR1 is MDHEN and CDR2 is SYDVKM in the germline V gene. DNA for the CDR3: TGTGCCAGCAGTTTATCCAGGGTTAATGAAAAACTGTTTTTT. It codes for CASSLSRVNEKLFF.

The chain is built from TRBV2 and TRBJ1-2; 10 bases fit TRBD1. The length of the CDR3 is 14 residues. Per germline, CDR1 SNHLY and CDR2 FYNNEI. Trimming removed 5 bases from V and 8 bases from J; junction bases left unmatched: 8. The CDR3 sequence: CASSRPGQGSGYTF. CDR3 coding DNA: TGTGCCAGCAGTAGACCGGGACAGGGGAGCGGCTACACCTTC.

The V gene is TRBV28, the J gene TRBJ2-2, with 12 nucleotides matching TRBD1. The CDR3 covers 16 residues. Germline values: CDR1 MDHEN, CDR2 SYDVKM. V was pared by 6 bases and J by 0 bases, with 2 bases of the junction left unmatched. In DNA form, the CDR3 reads TGTGCCAGCAGGGGACAGGGGGCCCCGAACACCGGGGAGCTGTTTTTT. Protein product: CASRGQGAPNTGELFF. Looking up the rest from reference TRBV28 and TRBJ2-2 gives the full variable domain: DVKVTQSSRYLVKRTGEKVFLECVQDMDHENMFWYRQDPGLGLRLIYFSYDVKMKEKGDIPEGYSVSREKKERFSLILESASTNQTSMYLCASRGQGAPNTGELFFGEGSRLTVL.

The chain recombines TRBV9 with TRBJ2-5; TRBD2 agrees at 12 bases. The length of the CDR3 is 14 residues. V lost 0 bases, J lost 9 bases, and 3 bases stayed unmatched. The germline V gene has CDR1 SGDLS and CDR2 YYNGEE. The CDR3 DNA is TGTGCCAGCAGCGTAGTTTCTAGCGGGGGGGCCCAGTACTTC. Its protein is CASSVVSSGGAQYF.

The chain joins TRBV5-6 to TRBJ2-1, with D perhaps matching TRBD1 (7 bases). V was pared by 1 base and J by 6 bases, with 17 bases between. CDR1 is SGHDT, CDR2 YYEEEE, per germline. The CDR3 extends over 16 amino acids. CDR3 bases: TGTGCCAGCAGCTTGTTAGGTCAGGGGGGCACCAATGAGCAGTTCTTC. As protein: CASSLLGQGGTNEQFF.

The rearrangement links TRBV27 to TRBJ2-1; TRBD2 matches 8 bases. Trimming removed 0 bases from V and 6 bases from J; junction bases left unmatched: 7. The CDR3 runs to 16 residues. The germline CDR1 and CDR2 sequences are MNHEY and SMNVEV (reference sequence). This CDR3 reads CASSLSRPGLGNEQFF. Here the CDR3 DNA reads TGTGCCAGCAGTTTATCCCGGCCGGGACTAGGCAATGAGCAGTTCTTC.

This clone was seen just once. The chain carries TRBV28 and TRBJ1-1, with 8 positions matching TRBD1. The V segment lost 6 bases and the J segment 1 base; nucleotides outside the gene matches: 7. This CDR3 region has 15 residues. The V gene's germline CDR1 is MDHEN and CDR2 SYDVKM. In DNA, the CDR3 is TGTGCCAGCAGAGATTCGACAGGGGAGAACACTGAAGCTTTCTTT. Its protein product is CASRDSTGENTEAFF.

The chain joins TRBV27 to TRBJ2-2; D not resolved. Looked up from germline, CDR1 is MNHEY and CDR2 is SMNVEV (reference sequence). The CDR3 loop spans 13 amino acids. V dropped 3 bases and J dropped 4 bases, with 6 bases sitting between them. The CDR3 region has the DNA TGTGCCAGCAGTTTGCAGGTCACCGGGGAGCTGTTTTTT. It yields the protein CASSLQVTGELFF.

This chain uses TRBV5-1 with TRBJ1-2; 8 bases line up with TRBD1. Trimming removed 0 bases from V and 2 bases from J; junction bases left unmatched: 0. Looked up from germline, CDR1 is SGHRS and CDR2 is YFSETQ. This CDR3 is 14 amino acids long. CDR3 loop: CASSLGTGNYGYTF. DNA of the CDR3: TGCGCCAGCAGCTTGGGGACAGGGAACTATGGCTACACCTTC.